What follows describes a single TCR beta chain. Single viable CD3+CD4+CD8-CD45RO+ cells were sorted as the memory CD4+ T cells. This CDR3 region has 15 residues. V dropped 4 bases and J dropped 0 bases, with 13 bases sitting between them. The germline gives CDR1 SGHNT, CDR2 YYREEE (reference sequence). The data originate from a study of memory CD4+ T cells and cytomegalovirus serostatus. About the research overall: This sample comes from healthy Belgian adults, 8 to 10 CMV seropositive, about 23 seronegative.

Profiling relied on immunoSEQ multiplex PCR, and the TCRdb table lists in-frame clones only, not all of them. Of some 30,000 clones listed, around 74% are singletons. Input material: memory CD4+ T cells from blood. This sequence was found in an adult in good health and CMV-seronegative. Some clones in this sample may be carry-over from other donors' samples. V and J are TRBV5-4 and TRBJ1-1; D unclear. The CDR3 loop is CASSPRTGMNTEAFF. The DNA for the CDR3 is TGTGCCAGCAGCCCTCGGACCGGAATGAACACTGAAGCTTTCTTT. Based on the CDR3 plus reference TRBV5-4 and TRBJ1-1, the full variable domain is ETGVTQSPTHLIKTRGQQVTLRCSSQSGHNTVSWYQQALGQGPQFIFQYYREEENGRGNFPPRFSGLQFPNYSSELNVNALELDDSALYLCASSPRTGMNTEAFFGQGTRLTVV.